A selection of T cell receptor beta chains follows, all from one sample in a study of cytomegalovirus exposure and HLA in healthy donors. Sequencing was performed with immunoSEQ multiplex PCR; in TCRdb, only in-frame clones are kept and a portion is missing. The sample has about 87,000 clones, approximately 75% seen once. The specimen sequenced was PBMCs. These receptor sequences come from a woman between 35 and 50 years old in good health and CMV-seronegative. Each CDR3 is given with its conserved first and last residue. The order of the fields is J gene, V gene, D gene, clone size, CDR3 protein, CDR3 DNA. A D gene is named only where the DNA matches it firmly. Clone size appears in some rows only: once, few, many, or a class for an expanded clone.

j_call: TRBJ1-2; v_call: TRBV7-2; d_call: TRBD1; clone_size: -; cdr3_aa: CASSPGQHLYGYTF; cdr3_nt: TGTGCCAGCAGCCCGGGACAGCACCTCTATGGCTACACCTTC
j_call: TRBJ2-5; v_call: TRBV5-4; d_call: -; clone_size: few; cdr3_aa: CASSDSQETQYF; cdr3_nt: TGTGCCAGCAGCGACAGCCAAGAGACCCAGTACTTC
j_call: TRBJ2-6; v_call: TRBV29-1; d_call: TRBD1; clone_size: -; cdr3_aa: CSVQDRDAGANVLTF; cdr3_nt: TGCAGCGTTCAAGACAGGGATGCTGGGGCCAACGTCCTGACTTTC
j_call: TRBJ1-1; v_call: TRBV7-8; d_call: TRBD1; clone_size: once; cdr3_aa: CASTAGTGAYTEAFF; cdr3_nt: TGTGCCAGCACCGCCGGGACAGGGGCTTACACTGAAGCTTTCTTT
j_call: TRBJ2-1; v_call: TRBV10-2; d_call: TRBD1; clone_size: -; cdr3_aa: CASSMDRVGDNEQFF; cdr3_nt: TGCGCCAGCAGTATGGACAGGGTGGGGGACAATGAGCAGTTCTTC
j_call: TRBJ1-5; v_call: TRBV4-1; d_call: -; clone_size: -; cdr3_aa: CASSQVGEVEPQHF; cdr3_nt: TGCGCCAGCAGCCAAGTGGGGGAGGTGGAGCCCCAGCATTTT
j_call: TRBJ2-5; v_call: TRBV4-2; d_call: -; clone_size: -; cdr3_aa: CASSSRLDWQETQYF; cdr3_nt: TGTGCCAGCAGCTCACGACTTGATTGGCAAGAGACCCAGTACTTC
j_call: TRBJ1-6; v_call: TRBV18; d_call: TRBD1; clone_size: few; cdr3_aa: CASSSGQGTSPLHF; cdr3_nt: TGTGCCAGCTCATCCGGACAGGGGACATCACCCCTCCACTTT
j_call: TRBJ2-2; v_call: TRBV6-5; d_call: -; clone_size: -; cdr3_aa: CASSSRTDTGELFF; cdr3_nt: TGTGCCAGCAGTTCCCGGACTGATACCGGGGAGCTGTTTTTT
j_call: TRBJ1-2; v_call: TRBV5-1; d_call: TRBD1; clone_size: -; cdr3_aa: CASSITLLTGGRGYTF; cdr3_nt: TGCGCCAGCAGCATTACCCTCTTGACAGGGGGTAGAGGCTACACCTTC
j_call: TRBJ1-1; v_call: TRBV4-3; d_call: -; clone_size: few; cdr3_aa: CASSQESGTEEAFF; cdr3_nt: TGCGCCAGCAGCCAAGAATCCGGGACTGAGGAAGCTTTCTTT
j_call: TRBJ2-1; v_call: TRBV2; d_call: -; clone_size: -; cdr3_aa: CASSGGGPSYNEQFF; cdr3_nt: TGTGCCAGCAGTGGGGGGGGGCCCTCTTACAATGAGCAGTTCTTC
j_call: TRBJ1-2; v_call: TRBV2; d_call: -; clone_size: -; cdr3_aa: CASRETGQNYGYTF; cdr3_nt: TGTGCCAGCAGAGAAACTGGACAGAACTATGGCTACACCTTC
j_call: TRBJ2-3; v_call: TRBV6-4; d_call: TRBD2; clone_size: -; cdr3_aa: CASSERGETDTQYF; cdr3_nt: TGTGCCAGCAGTGAGCGGGGGGAAACAGATACGCAGTATTTT
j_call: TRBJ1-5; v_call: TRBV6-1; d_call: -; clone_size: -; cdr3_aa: CASSPLYSNQPQHF; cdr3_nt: TGTGCCAGCAGCCCACTATATAGCAATCAGCCCCAGCATTTT
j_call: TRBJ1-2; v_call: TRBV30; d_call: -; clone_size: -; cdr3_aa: CAWSPWTAYGYTF; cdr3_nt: TGTGCCTGGAGTCCGTGGACAGCCTATGGCTACACCTTC
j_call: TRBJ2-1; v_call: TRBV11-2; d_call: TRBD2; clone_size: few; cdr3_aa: CASSWASGGASSYNEQFF; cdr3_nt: TGTGCCAGCAGCTGGGCTAGCGGGGGCGCAAGCTCCTACAATGAGCAGTTCTTC
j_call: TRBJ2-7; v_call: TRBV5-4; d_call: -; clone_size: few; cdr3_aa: CASSLDRDGEQYF; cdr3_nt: TGTGCCAGCAGCTTGGACAGGGACGGCGAGCAGTACTTC
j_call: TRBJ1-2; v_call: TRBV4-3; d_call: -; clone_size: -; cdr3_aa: CASSQVDRPGYTF; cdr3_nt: TGCGCCAGCAGCCAAGTCGACAGGCCTGGCTACACCTTC
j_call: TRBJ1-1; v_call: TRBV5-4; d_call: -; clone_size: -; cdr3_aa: CASSLTHRDTEAFF; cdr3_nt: TGTGCCAGCAGCTTGACGCACAGGGACACTGAAGCTTTCTTT
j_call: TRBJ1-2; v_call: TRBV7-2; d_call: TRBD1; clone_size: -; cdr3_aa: CASSLAPGQGVGYTF; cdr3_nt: TGTGCCAGCAGCTTAGCCCCGGGACAGGGAGTCGGCTACACCTTC
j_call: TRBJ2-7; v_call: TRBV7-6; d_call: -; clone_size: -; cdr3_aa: CASSQPRGSEQYF; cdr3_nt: TGTGCCAGCAGCCAGCCCAGGGGCTCCGAGCAGTACTTC
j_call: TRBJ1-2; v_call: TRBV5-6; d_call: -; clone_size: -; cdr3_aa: CASSLDRRANYGYTF; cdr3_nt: TGTGCCAGCAGCCTTGACAGGCGCGCTAACTATGGCTACACCTTC
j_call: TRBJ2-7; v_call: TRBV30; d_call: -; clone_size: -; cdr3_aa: CAWGRGGEQYF; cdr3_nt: TGTGCCTGGGGGAGGGGGGGCGAGCAGTACTTC
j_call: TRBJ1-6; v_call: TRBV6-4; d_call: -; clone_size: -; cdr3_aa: CASSDQVGQPYNSPLHF; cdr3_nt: TGTGCCAGCAGTGACCAAGTTGGACAGCCTTATAATTCACCCCTCCACTTT
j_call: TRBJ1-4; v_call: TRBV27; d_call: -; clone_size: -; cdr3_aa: CASSLLRGKTNEKLFF; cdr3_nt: TGTGCCAGCAGTTTACTCAGGGGAAAGACTAATGAAAAACTGTTTTTT
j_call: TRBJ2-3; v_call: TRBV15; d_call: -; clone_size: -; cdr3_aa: CATRISGVDTQYF; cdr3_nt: TGTGCCACCAGAATTTCGGGGGTCGATACGCAGTATTTT
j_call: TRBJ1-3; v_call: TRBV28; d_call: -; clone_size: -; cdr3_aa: CASSHSGNTIYF; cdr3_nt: TGTGCCAGCAGCCACTCTGGAAACACCATATATTTT
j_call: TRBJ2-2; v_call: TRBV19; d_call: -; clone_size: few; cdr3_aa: CASSILGALFPGELFF; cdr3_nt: TGTGCCAGTAGTATACTGGGGGCGCTTTTCCCCGGGGAGCTGTTTTTT
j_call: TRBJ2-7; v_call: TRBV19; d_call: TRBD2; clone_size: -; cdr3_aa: CASSLGTSGVYEQYF; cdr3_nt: TGTGCCAGTAGTCTAGGGACTAGCGGGGTCTACGAGCAGTACTTC
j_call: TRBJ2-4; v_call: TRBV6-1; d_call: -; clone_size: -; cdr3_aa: CAISESGRGTKNIQYF; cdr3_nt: TGTGCCATCAGTGAGTCCGGAAGAGGTACCAAAAACATTCAGTACTTC
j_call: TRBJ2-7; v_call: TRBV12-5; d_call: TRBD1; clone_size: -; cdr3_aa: CASGLYQGVYEQYF; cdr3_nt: TGTGCTAGTGGTTTGTATCAGGGGGTCTACGAGCAGTACTTC
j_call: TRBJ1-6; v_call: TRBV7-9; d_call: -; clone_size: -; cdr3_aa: CASRLRRPVGDSPLHF; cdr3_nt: TGTGCCAGCCGGCTGCGGAGACCAGTAGGTGATTCACCCCTCCACTTT
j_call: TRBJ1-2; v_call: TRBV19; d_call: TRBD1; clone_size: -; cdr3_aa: CASSIQGAGGYTF; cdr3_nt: TGTGCCAGTAGTATCCAGGGGGCCGGTGGCTACACCTTC
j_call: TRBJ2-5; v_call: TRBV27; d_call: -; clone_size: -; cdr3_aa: CASSSLARETQYF; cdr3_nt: TGTGCCAGCAGTTCCCTAGCGAGGGAGACCCAGTACTTC
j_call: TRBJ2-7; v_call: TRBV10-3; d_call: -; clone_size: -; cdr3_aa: CAISRGDSYSYEQYF; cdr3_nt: TGTGCCATCAGCCGAGGAGACAGTTACTCCTACGAGCAGTACTTC
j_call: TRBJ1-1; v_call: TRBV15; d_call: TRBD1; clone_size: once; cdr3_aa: CATSRDPGGGCEAFF; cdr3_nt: TGTGCCACCAGCAGAGATCCAGGGGGCGGTTGTGAAGCTTTCTTT
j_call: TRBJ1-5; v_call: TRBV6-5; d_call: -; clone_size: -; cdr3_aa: CASRIDSNQPQHF; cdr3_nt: TGTGCCAGCAGGATAGATAGCAATCAGCCCCAGCATTTT
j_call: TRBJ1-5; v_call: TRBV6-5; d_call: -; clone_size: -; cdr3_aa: CASSTGYGGQPQHF; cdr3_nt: TGTGCCAGCAGTACAGGGTATGGGGGACAGCCCCAGCATTTT
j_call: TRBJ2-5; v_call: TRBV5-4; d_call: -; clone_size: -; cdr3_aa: CASSLAMDSRAQETQYF; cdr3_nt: TGTGCCAGCAGCTTGGCAATGGACTCCCGTGCCCAAGAGACCCAGTACTTC
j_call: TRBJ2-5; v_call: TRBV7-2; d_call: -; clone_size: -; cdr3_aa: CASSFPDSWETQYF; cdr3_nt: TGTGCCAGCAGCTTCCCGGACAGTTGGGAGACCCAGTACTTC
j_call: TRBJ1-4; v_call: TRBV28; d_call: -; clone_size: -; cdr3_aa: CASSLDFNEKLFF; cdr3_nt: TGTGCCAGCAGTCTGGACTTTAATGAAAAACTGTTTTTT
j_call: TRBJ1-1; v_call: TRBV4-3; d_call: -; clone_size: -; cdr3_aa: CASSQDYRNTEAFF; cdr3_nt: TGCGCCAGCAGCCAAGATTACAGGAACACTGAAGCTTTCTTT
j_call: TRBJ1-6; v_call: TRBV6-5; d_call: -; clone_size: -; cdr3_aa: CASSYRGSYNSPLHF; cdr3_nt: TGTGCCAGCAGTTACAGGGGATCCTATAATTCACCCCTCCACTTT
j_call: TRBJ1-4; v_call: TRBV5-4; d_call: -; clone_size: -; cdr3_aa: CASSSPGSGTTNEKLFF; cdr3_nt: TGTGCCAGCAGCTCCCCTGGTTCGGGGACAACTAATGAAAAACTGTTTTTT
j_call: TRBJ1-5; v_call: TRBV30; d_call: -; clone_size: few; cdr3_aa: CAWGQNSNQPQHF; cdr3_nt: TGTGCCTGGGGACAGAATAGCAATCAGCCCCAGCATTTT
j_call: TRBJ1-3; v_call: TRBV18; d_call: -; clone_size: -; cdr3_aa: CASSPLQGSPGNTIYF; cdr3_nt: TGTGCCAGCTCACCCCTCCAGGGCTCTCCTGGAAACACCATATATTTT
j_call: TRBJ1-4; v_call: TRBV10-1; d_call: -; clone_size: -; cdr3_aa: CASSDQGSNEKLFF; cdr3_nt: TGCGCCAGCAGCGATCAGGGGTCGAATGAAAAACTGTTTTTT
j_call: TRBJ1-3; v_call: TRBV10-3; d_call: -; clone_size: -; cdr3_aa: CAISTSGEAGNTIYF; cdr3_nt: TGTGCCATCAGTACTTCAGGGGAAGCTGGAAACACCATATATTTT
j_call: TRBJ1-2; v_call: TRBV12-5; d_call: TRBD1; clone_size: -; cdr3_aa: CASGFLVTGMGHEASGYTF; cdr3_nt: TGTGCTAGTGGTTTTCTAGTGACAGGGATGGGGCATGAAGCCTCTGGCTACACCTTC
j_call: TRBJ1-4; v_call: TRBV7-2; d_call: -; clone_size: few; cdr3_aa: CASSPQVATNEKLFF; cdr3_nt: TGTGCCAGCAGCCCCCAGGTTGCAACTAATGAAAAACTGTTTTTT
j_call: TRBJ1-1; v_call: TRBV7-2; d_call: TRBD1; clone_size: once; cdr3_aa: CASSRFQTGGRTEAFF; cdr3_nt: TGTGCCAGCAGTCGATTTCAGACAGGGGGCCGGACTGAAGCTTTCTTT
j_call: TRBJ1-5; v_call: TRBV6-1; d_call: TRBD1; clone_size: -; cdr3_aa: CASRETGVRQPQHF; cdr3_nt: TGTGCCAGCAGAGAAACAGGGGTTCGGCAGCCCCAGCATTTT